This T cell receptor (beta chain) was identified during a study of CD8+CD57+ T cells in acquired aplastic anemia. TCR beta VDJ and CDR3 profiling used genomic DNA as template. TCRdb ran MiXCR on the reads and lists one entry per CDR3 protein. The sample consists of about 220,000 distinct CDR3 sequences, approximately 50% of them appearing once. This clonotype was observed at least ten times. Sequenced patients had shown CD8+CD57+ cell expansion by flow cytometry. The CDR3 spans 15 residues. Germline CDR1 reads SGDLS; CDR2 reads YYNGEE. The V gene end was trimmed by 2 bases and the J gene end by 5 bases; junction bases not matched to a gene: 5.

The sequenced sample consisted of sorted CD4+, CD8+, or CD8+CD57+ T cells (not recorded which) from PBMCs. The chain employs TRBV9 and TRBJ2-3, with 10 bases that match TRBD2. The sequence was obtained from a human donor with aplastic anemia. CDR3 sequence reads: CASSVTSGWLDTQYF. CDR3 coding DNA: TGTGCCAGCAGCGTGACTAGCGGGTGGTTAGATACGCAGTATTTT.